Below, 19 T cell receptor beta chains from the same sample are listed, as sequenced in a study of control samples from healthy donors and cancer patients. Sequencing was performed with immunoSEQ multiplex PCR; in TCRdb, only in-frame clones are kept and a portion is missing. Seen here are 130,000 to 150,000 clones, around 90% observed once, and the top ten hold around 4.9%. The sequenced sample was blood. The receptor set was obtained from a young man in good health.

The chain combines TRBV19 with TRBJ2-1; 13 bases map to TRBD2. CDR3 length: 17 amino acids. After removal of 4 bases from V and 2 bases from J, the junction contained 5 bases not matched to a gene. CDR1 LNHDA and CDR2 SQIVND come from the germline V gene (reference sequence). DNA of the CDR3: TGTGCCAGTAGTAGTACTAGCGGGGGGGCCCCCTACAATGAGCAGTTCTTC. This translates into CASSSTSGGAPYNEQFF.

The chain combines TRBV19 with TRBJ2-2; perhaps D is TRBD1 or TRBD2 (7 bases each). V was cut by 4 bases and J by 0 bases, with 15 bases left in between. The CDR3 is 17 residues long. CDR1 is LNHDA and CDR2 is SQIVND in the germline V gene (reference sequence). The CDR3 spells CASSRRGGQTNTGELFF. The CDR3, as DNA: TGTGCCAGTAGTAGGAGGGGGGGACAGACGAACACCGGGGAGCTGTTTTTT.

This chain links TRBV3-1 (or the pseudogene TRBV3-2) with TRBJ2-2, with D unclear. V was cut by 2 bases and J by 1 base, with 5 bases left in between. CDR1 LGHDT and CDR2 YNNKEL come from the germline V gene (reference sequence). CDR3 length: 14 residues. The CDR3 protein is CASSQLGNTGELFF. In nucleotides, the CDR3 is TGTGCCAGCAGCCAATTAGGGAACACCGGGGAGCTGTTTTTT.

The chain links TRBV7-3 to TRBJ1-2; TRBD1 matches 7 bases. Trimming cost V 2 bases and J 4 bases; bases outside gene matches: 1. Germline CDR1 SGHTA, CDR2 FQGTGA. This CDR3 region has 13 residues. The CDR3 loop is CASSLAGGYGYTF. The CDR3 coding sequence is TGTGCCAGCAGCTTAGCAGGGGGCTATGGCTACACCTTC. Looking up the rest from reference TRBV7-3 and TRBJ1-2 gives the full variable domain: GAGVSQTPSNKVTEKGKYVELRCDPISGHTALYWYRQSLGQGPEFLIYFQGTGAADDSGLPNDRFFAVRPEGSVSTLKIQRTERGDSAVYLCASSLAGGYGYTFGSGTRLTVV.

The genes are TRBV7-9 and TRBJ1-5; D ambiguous. The CDR3 loop spans 17 amino acids. The V end lost 6 bases, the J end lost 6 bases, and 24 bases lay between the germline ends. Looked up from germline, CDR1 is SEHNR and CDR2 is FQNEAQ (reference sequence). The DNA for the CDR3 is TGTGCCAGCAGTTTCGGGGTCTGGGAGGCGGCGGGTCAGCCCCAGCATTTT. Protein product: CASSFGVWEAAGQPQHF. Full variable domain (missing parts from reference TRBV7-9 and TRBJ1-5): DTGVSQNPRHKITKRGQNVTFRCDPISEHNRLYWYRQTLGQGPEFLTYFQNEAQLEKSRLLSDRFSAERPKGSFSTLEIQRTEQGDSAMYLCASSFGVWEAAGQPQHFGDGTRLSIL.

The chain employs TRBV11-2 and TRBJ1-1; D is possibly TRBD1 (5 bases). Per germline, CDR1 SGHAT and CDR2 FQNNGV. The CDR3 is 14 amino acids. V lost 5 bases and J lost 3, with 13 bases in between. The CDR3 reads CASSNRRRDTEAFF. CDR3 nucleotide sequence: TGTGCCAGCAGCAACAGGCGGCGGGACACTGAAGCTTTCTTT.

The V call is TRBV5-4, the J call TRBJ1-4; D unclear. The germline CDR1 and CDR2 sequences are SGHNT and YYREEE (reference sequence). The CDR3 is made up of 14 amino acids. CDR3 in amino acids: CVTQLNGLDEKLFF. The CDR3 coding sequence is TGTGTCACCCAGCTTAACGGGCTTGATGAAAAACTGTTTTTT.

V is TRBV28 and J is TRBJ2-5; perhaps TRBD2 as D (5 bases). The V gene's germline CDR1 is MDHEN and CDR2 SYDVKM. V was pared by 5 bases and J by 6 bases, with 22 bases between. The length of the CDR3 is 16 residues. In DNA form, the CDR3 reads TGTGCCAGCAGTACCCCGGGGTCCGGGAAGTCGCAGACCCAGTACTTC. This encodes CASSTPGSGKSQTQYF.

This clone was observed a few times. V and J are TRBV13 and TRBJ2-7, with unresolved D. The CDR3 extends over 15 amino acids. The germline V and J ends were trimmed by 5 bases and 0 bases, with 14 bases remaining between them. The germline V gene has CDR1 PRHDT and CDR2 FYEKMQ (reference sequence). The CDR3: CASSPKRTLSYEQYF. The CDR3 DNA reads TGTGCCAGCAGCCCCAAGAGAACCCTCTCCTACGAGCAGTACTTC.

CDR3 in amino acids: CASSERVAGGYEQYF. The CDR3 DNA reads as TGTGCCAGCAGTGAACGGGTTGCGGGCGGCTACGAGCAGTACTTC. The chain combines TRBV6-1 with TRBJ2-7, with D possibly TRBD2 on 5 matching bases. Trimming removed 2 bases from V and 3 bases from J, with 14 bases in between. Germline lookup yields CDR1 MNHNS and CDR2 SASEGT. This CDR3 has 15 amino acids.

V usage is TRBV7-2 and J usage is TRBJ2-7; D is uncertain. V lost 6 bases and J 3 bases, leaving 12 bases between the germline ends. Germline CDR1 reads SGHTA; CDR2 reads FQGNSA. The CDR3 contains 13 residues. The CDR3 DNA reads as TGTGCCAGCAGGGCGAGAGCCAACTACGAGCAGTACTTC. Translating it yields CASRARANYEQYF.

The chain has TRBV29-1 and TRBJ2-1; the match to TRBD2 covers 8 bases. Germline V CDR1 and CDR2: SQVTM, ANQGSEA. Trimming took 4 bases from V and 6 from J; bases not matched to a gene: 5. This CDR3 comprises 13 residues. The CDR3: CSVVSGRANEQFF. In nucleotides, the CDR3 is TGCAGCGTTGTGTCCGGGAGGGCCAATGAGCAGTTCTTC.

The chain is built from TRBV27 and TRBJ1-5, with 7 bases fitting TRBD1. The ends lost 2 bases at V and 1 base at J; junction bases unmatched: 8. The germline V gene has CDR1 MNHEY and CDR2 SMNVEV (reference sequence). The CDR3 is 17 amino acids. CDR3: CASSLNPPGQSNQPQHF. The CDR3 DNA is TGTGCCAGCAGTTTAAATCCACCGGGACAGAGCAATCAGCCCCAGCATTTT.

The chain couples TRBV6-2 or TRBV6-3 to TRBJ2-7; no firm D call. Trimming cost V 2 bases and J 0 bases, with 8 bases left between them. CDR1 and CDR2 (germline): MNHEY, SVGEGT. The CDR3 is made up of 14 amino acids. CDR3 bases: TGTGCCAGCAGTTACCCGGCGCTCTCCTACGAGCAGTACTTC. Translated: CASSYPALSYEQYF.

V is TRBV25-1 and J is TRBJ2-7; D tentatively fits TRBD1 or TRBD2 (5 bases each). Germline CDR1 and CDR2: MGHDK and SYGVNS. V was pared by 6 bases and J by 3 bases, with 15 bases between. The CDR3 loop spans 14 amino acids. CDR3 sequence reads: CASSQGQGVYEQYF. DNA for the CDR3: TGTGCCAGCAGCCAAGGGCAGGGAGTCTACGAGCAGTACTTC.

The chain carries TRBV7-9 and TRBJ1-1; no reliable D call. This CDR3 has 14 amino acids. Germline CDR1 is SEHNR and CDR2 is FQNEAQ (reference sequence). The V gene lost 6 bases and the J gene lost 5 bases, with 16 bases spanning the gap. The CDR3 coding sequence is TGTGCCAGCAGAAGACCGGACGCGGTGACTGAAGCTTTCTTT. Amino acids: CASRRPDAVTEAFF.

The CDR3 spells CASSLYPGDYGYTF. As DNA, the CDR3 is TGTGCCAGCAGCTTGTACCCTGGGGACTATGGCTACACCTTC. The V gene is TRBV5-6, the J gene TRBJ1-2; D remains ambiguous. The germline gives CDR1 SGHDT, CDR2 YYEEEE. This CDR3 is built from 14 residues. Trimming took 1 base from V and 3 from J, leaving 10 bases between them.

The chain is built from TRBV6-6 and TRBJ2-5; D could derive from TRBD1 or TRBD2 (5 bases each). The CDR3 is made up of 11 amino acids. Germline loops: CDR1 MNHNY, CDR2 SVGAGI (reference sequence). The germline V and J ends were trimmed by 4 bases and 5 bases, with 5 bases remaining between them. In nucleotides, the CDR3 is TGTGCCAGCAGTTGGGGGGAGACCCAGTACTTC. It translates to CASSWGETQYF.

The V call is TRBV23-1, the J call TRBJ1-1, with D possibly matching TRBD1 (5 bases). TRBV23-1 is an ORF; its function is uncertain. The CDR3 is made up of 11 amino acids. Deletions cut 6 bases from V and 6 bases from J, with 8 bases between. The CDR3 coding sequence is TGCGCCAGCAGGGGGGTTGCTGAAGCTTTCTTT. This codes for CASRGVAEAFF.